This paragraph covers one T cell receptor (beta chain) sequence. This specimen comes from a study of cytomegalovirus exposure and HLA in healthy donors. The CDR3 totals 12 residues. Germline-derived CDR1 and CDR2 are GTSNPN and SVGIG (reference sequence). J gave up 1 base and V 8 bases, and 5 bases lay outside the gene matches. Using immunoSEQ multiplex PCR, the repertoire was profiled, and TCRdb retains in-frame clones only, with some absent. The profile shows 59,000 or so clones, roughly 89% of them singletons. The TCR sequence derives from a woman under 30 in good health and CMV-seronegative. The sequenced sample was PBMCs. The chain recombines TRBV30 with TRBJ2-7; 7 bases are a match to TRBD1. This chain's CDR3 is CAGADRSYEQYF. The CDR3 DNA follows: TGTGCCGGGGCGGACAGGTCCTACGAGCAGTACTTC. The whole variable domain, remainder taken from reference TRBV30 and TRBJ2-7, is SQTIHQWPATLVQPVGSPLSLECTVEGTSNPNLYWYRQAAGRGLQLLFYSVGIGQISSEVPQNLSASRPQDRQFILSSKKLLLSDSGFYLCAGADRSYEQYFGPGTRLTVT.